This is a list of T cell receptor beta chains from one sample in a study of CXCR3-negative and CXCR3-positive naive CD8 T cells. Using the 5' RACE reads, TCRdb records one entry per CDR3 protein without DNA. This sample's table reports about 150,000 distinct CDR3 sequences. The sequenced material came from naive CXCR3+ CD8+ T cells from blood. These receptors were collected from a human donor in good health. Some clones in this sample may be carry-over from other donors' samples. CDR3s include the opening cysteine and the closing phenylalanine or tryptophan. The order of the fields is CDR3 protein, J gene, CDR3 length, V gene.

CDR3 protein: CASSGLTGTGYGYTF
J gene: TRBJ1-2
CDR3 length: 15
V gene: TRBV9

CDR3 protein: CASSSHTGAGELFF
J gene: TRBJ2-2
CDR3 length: 14
V gene: TRBV7-2

CDR3 protein: CATSRDRSMTGVYNEQFF
J gene: TRBJ2-1
CDR3 length: 18
V gene: TRBV15

CDR3 protein: CSASGTGGGYTF
J gene: TRBJ1-2
CDR3 length: 12
V gene: TRBV29-1

CDR3 protein: CASIRTSGGATYNEQFF
J gene: TRBJ2-1
CDR3 length: 17
V gene: TRBV2

CDR3 protein: CATSRETGELFF
J gene: TRBJ2-2
CDR3 length: 12
V gene: TRBV15

CDR3 protein: CASSLGDAEGKYNEQFF
J gene: TRBJ2-1
CDR3 length: 17
V gene: TRBV18

CDR3 protein: CASSLGAGDNSYEQYF
J gene: TRBJ2-7
CDR3 length: 16
V gene: TRBV7-6

CDR3 protein: CSASDYMVGGSYNEQFF
J gene: TRBJ2-1
CDR3 length: 17
V gene: TRBV20-1

CDR3 protein: CASSHWADRTDTQYF
J gene: TRBJ2-3
CDR3 length: 15
V gene: TRBV14

CDR3 protein: CASSSGTSGHNEQFF
J gene: TRBJ2-1
CDR3 length: 15
V gene: TRBV28

CDR3 protein: CASSQSGATNYGYTF
J gene: TRBJ1-2
CDR3 length: 15
V gene: TRBV4-1

CDR3 protein: CASSPIAGGYNEQLF
J gene: TRBJ2-1
CDR3 length: 15
V gene: TRBV7-8

CDR3 protein: CASFRALQETQYF
J gene: TRBJ2-5
CDR3 length: 13
V gene: TRBV7-3

CDR3 protein: CASSLLRWAGGPSGETQYF
J gene: TRBJ2-5
CDR3 length: 19
V gene: TRBV7-9

CDR3 protein: CASTALAEAEQFF
J gene: TRBJ2-1
CDR3 length: 13
V gene: TRBV12-3/TRBV12-4

CDR3 protein: CASSYDSPVGPIYEQYF
J gene: TRBJ2-7
CDR3 length: 17
V gene: TRBV6-6

CDR3 protein: CASIKGPSGAGNEQFF
J gene: TRBJ2-1
CDR3 length: 16
V gene: TRBV7-9